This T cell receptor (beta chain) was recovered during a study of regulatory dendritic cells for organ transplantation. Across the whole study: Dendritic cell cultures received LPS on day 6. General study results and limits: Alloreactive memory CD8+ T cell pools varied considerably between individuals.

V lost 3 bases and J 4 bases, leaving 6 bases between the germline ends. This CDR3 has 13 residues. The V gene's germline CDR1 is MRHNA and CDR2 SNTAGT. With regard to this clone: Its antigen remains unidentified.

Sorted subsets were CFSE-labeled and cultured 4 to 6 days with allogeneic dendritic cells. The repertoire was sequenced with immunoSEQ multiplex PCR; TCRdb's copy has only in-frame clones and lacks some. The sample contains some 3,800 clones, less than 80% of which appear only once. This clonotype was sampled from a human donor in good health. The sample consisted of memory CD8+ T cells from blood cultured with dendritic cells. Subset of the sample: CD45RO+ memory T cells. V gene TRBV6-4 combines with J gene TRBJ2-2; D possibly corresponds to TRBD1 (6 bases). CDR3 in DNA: TGTGCCAGCAGTGAACAGGGCACCGGGGAGCTGTTTTTT. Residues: CASSEQGTGELFF.